This record concerns one T cell receptor (beta chain) sequence. Antigen unknown. The data were obtained in a study of T cell responses to AZD1222 COVID-19 vaccine. Study-level results: Seropositive at baseline were only six AZD1222 recipients. The study found Spike-specific TCR breadth and depth rose after two AZD1222 doses. Sampling that yielded the repertoires occurred only after the peak T cell response. Possibly, clonal diversity was underestimated; donors were largely white British and included more females.

Produced via immunoSEQ multiplex PCR; TCRdb's table is partial and in-frame only. Of 90,000 to 150,000 clones listed, roughly 88% are singletons. V was shortened by 9 bases and J by 8 bases, with 12 bases between the two germline ends. Germline V gives CDR1 KGHDR, CDR2 SFDVKD. CDR3 length: 11 residues. The TCR originated in an adult in good health. The material sequenced was peripheral blood, taken on day 0 of AZD1222 vaccination. The rearrangement joins TRBV24-1 to TRBJ1-1; a weak D match, TRBD1 (5 bases). CDR3 coding DNA: TGTGCCACCGGGAACCACAGGGAAGCTTTCTTT. Protein sequence: CATGNHREAFF.